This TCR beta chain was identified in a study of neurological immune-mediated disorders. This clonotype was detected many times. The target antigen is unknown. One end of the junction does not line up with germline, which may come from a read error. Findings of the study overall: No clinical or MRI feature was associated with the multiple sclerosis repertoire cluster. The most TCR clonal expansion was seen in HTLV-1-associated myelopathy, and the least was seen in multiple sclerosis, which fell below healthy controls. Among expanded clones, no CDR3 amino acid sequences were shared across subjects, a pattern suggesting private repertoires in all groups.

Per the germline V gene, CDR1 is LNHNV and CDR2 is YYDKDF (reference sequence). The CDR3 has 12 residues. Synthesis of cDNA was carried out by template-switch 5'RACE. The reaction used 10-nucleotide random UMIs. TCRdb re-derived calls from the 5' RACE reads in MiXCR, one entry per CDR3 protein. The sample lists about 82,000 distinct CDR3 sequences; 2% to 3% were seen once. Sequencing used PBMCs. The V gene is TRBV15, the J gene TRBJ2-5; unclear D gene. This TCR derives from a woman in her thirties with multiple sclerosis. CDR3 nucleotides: TGTGCCACCAGGCTCACCCAAGGGACCCAGTACTTC. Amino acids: CATRLTQGTQYF. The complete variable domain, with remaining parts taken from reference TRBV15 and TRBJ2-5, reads DAMVIQNPRYQVTQFGKPVTLSCSQTLNHNVMYWYQQKSSQAPKLLFHYYDKDFNNEADTPDNFQSRRPNTSFCFLDIRSPGLGDTAMYLCATRLTQGTQYFGPGTRLLVL.